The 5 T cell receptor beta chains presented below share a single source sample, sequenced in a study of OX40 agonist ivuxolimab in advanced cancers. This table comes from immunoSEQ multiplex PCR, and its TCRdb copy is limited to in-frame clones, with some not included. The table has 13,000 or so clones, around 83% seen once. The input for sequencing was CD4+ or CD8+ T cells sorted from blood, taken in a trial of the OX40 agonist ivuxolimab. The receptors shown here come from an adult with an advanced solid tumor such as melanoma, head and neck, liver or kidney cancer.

The CDR3 loop reads CASSSQGARVGYTF. CDR3 bases: TGTGCCAGCAGCTCGCAGGGGGCGCGAGTTGGCTACACCTTC. V usage is TRBV7-9 and J usage is TRBJ1-2; TRBD1 agrees at 8 bases. Germline V lookup: CDR1 SEHNR, CDR2 FQNEAQ (reference sequence). The CDR3 is 14 residues long. With V trimmed by 4 bases and J by 7 bases, 8 bases remained unmatched.

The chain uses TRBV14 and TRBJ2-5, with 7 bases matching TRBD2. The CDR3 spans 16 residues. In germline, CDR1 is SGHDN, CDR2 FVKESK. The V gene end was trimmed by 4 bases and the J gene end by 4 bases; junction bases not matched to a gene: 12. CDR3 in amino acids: CASSRGDSWGGETQYF. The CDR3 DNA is TGTGCCAGCAGCCGAGGGGACTCGTGGGGGGGAGAGACCCAGTACTTC.

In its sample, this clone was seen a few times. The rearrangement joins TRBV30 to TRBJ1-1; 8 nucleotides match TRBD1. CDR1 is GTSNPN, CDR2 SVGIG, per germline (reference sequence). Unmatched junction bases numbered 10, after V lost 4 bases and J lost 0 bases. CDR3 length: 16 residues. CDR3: CAWTLYRGAMNTEAFF. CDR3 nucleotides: TGTGCCTGGACTCTTTACAGGGGGGCCATGAACACTGAAGCTTTCTTT.

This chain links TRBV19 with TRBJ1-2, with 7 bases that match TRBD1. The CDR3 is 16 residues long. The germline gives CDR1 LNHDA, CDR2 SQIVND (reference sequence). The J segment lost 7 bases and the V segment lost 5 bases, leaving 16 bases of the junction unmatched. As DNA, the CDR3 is TGTGCCAGTAGTCCAGAGGGACAGATTGGGGGTACTGGCTACACCTTC. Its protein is CASSPEGQIGGTGYTF.

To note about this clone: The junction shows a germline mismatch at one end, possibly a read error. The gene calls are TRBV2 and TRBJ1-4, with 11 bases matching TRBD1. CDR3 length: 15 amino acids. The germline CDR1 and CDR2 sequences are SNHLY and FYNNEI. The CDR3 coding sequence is TGTGCCAGCAGCGAAGGACAGGGGGCAAATGAAAAACTGTTTTTT. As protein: CASSEGQGANEKLFF.